These T cell receptor beta chains were read from a single sample in a study of cytomegalovirus exposure and HLA in healthy donors. This table comes from immunoSEQ multiplex PCR, and its TCRdb copy is limited to in-frame clones, with some not included. The data show about 150,000 clones, 75% to 90% seen once. Sequencing was performed on PBMCs. Receptors were obtained from a boy between 2 and 10 years old in good health and CMV-seronegative. Each CDR3 is given with its conserved first and last residue. Fields, in order: J gene, V gene, D gene, clone size, CDR3 protein, CDR3 DNA. D genes are given only for firm matches. Clone size, where shown, is once, few, many, or a class for clones that have expanded.

J gene: TRBJ1-1
V gene: TRBV6-6
D gene: -
clone size: -
CDR3 protein: CASSPTGENTEAFF
CDR3 DNA: TGTGCCAGCAGCCCGACGGGGGAGAACACTGAAGCTTTCTTT

J gene: TRBJ2-7
V gene: TRBV5-1
D gene: TRBD1
clone size: -
CDR3 protein: CASSLTPLRQGLYYEQYF
CDR3 DNA: TGCGCCAGCAGCTTAACCCCTCTAAGACAGGGGTTATACTACGAGCAGTACTTC

J gene: TRBJ2-3
V gene: TRBV10-2
D gene: TRBD1
clone size: -
CDR3 protein: CASSVRDSRTDTQYF
CDR3 DNA: TGCGCCAGCAGTGTCCGGGACAGTCGCACAGATACGCAGTATTTT

J gene: TRBJ1-5
V gene: TRBV15
D gene: -
clone size: -
CDR3 protein: CATSRAKSGNQPQHF
CDR3 DNA: TGTGCCACCAGCAGAGCGAAGTCCGGGAATCAGCCCCAGCATTTT

J gene: TRBJ2-7
V gene: TRBV2
D gene: TRBD2
clone size: -
CDR3 protein: CASSEAIAGGSNEQYF
CDR3 DNA: TGTGCCAGCAGTGAAGCGATAGCGGGAGGCTCTAACGAGCAGTACTTC

J gene: TRBJ2-2
V gene: TRBV7-9
D gene: -
clone size: -
CDR3 protein: CASSLETFRQGTGELFF
CDR3 DNA: TGTGCCAGCAGCTTAGAGACGTTTAGGCAGGGCACCGGGGAGCTGTTTTTT

J gene: TRBJ2-5
V gene: TRBV1
D gene: -
clone size: -
CDR3 protein: CTSSHAGKKEETQYF
CDR3 DNA: TGCACCAGCAGCCATGCTGGCAAAAAAGAAGAGACCCAGTACTTC

J gene: TRBJ2-1
V gene: TRBV30
D gene: TRBD2
clone size: -
CDR3 protein: CAWIRGSGRADNEQFF
CDR3 DNA: TGTGCCTGGATTCGGGGAAGCGGGAGGGCCGACAATGAGCAGTTCTTC

J gene: TRBJ1-2
V gene: TRBV29-1
D gene: -
clone size: -
CDR3 protein: CSVSGSKDGYTF
CDR3 DNA: TGCAGCGTTTCCGGGAGTAAAGATGGCTACACCTTC

J gene: TRBJ1-1
V gene: TRBV19
D gene: TRBD1
clone size: -
CDR3 protein: CASTPQGADTEAFF
CDR3 DNA: TGTGCCAGTACCCCTCAGGGGGCGGACACTGAAGCTTTCTTT

J gene: TRBJ2-1
V gene: TRBV27
D gene: -
clone size: -
CDR3 protein: CASSLRPGLLAHNEQFF
CDR3 DNA: TGTGCCAGCAGTTTACGGCCGGGACTCCTGGCCCACAATGAGCAGTTCTTC

J gene: TRBJ2-6
V gene: TRBV11-2
D gene: TRBD1
clone size: -
CDR3 protein: CASSSGQVSSGANVLTF
CDR3 DNA: TGTGCCAGCAGTTCGGGACAGGTTAGCTCTGGGGCCAACGTCCTGACTTTC

J gene: TRBJ1-1
V gene: TRBV5-4
D gene: TRBD1
clone size: -
CDR3 protein: CASSVDRGSYTEAFF
CDR3 DNA: TGTGCCAGCAGCGTGGACAGGGGCTCTTACACTGAAGCTTTCTTT

J gene: TRBJ2-3
V gene: TRBV4-1
D gene: TRBD2
clone size: few
CDR3 protein: CASSQESLAGGTDTQYF
CDR3 DNA: TGCGCCAGCAGCCAAGAAAGTCTAGCGGGAGGAACAGATACGCAGTATTTT

J gene: TRBJ2-5
V gene: TRBV6-5
D gene: -
clone size: -
CDR3 protein: CARTPGTSQETQYF
CDR3 DNA: TGTGCCAGGACCCCTGGGACTTCCCAAGAGACCCAGTACTTC

J gene: TRBJ2-5
V gene: TRBV6-1
D gene: TRBD1
clone size: few
CDR3 protein: CASSGRQGAVMETQYF
CDR3 DNA: TGTGCCAGCAGTGGGCGACAGGGGGCTGTGATGGAGACCCAGTACTTC

J gene: TRBJ1-1
V gene: TRBV27
D gene: TRBD1
clone size: -
CDR3 protein: CASSLKQGGEAFF
CDR3 DNA: TGTGCCAGCAGTTTGAAACAGGGGGGTGAAGCTTTCTTT

J gene: TRBJ2-4
V gene: TRBV7-9
D gene: TRBD1
clone size: -
CDR3 protein: CASSDGDRSWGLAKNIQYF
CDR3 DNA: TGTGCCAGCAGCGATGGGGACAGGTCTTGGGGCCTAGCCAAAAACATTCAGTACTTC

J gene: TRBJ1-4
V gene: TRBV28
D gene: -
clone size: -
CDR3 protein: CASSFLDSRGEKLFF
CDR3 DNA: TGTGCCAGCAGTTTTCTGGACAGCCGTGGGGAAAAACTGTTTTTT

J gene: TRBJ2-3
V gene: TRBV7-9
D gene: -
clone size: -
CDR3 protein: CASSSAWEAGYGAQYF
CDR3 DNA: TGTGCCAGCAGCTCGGCGTGGGAGGCGGGATATGGTGCGCAGTATTTT

J gene: TRBJ2-4
V gene: TRBV27
D gene: TRBD2
clone size: once
CDR3 protein: CASSPERGGLNIQYF
CDR3 DNA: TGTGCCAGCAGTCCAGAGCGGGGGGGTTTGAACATTCAGTACTTC

J gene: TRBJ2-3
V gene: TRBV9
D gene: TRBD2
clone size: -
CDR3 protein: CASSATSGGQTDTQYF
CDR3 DNA: TGTGCCAGCAGCGCGACTAGCGGGGGTCAAACAGATACGCAGTATTTT

J gene: TRBJ2-7
V gene: TRBV6-6
D gene: TRBD2
clone size: once
CDR3 protein: CASSYEAGGSYEQYF
CDR3 DNA: TGTGCCAGCAGTTACGAAGCGGGAGGCTCCTACGAGCAGTACTTC

J gene: TRBJ1-2
V gene: TRBV5-1
D gene: -
clone size: -
CDR3 protein: CASSLLAGTSGYTF
CDR3 DNA: TGCGCCAGCAGCTTGCTTGCAGGGACAAGTGGCTACACCTTC

J gene: TRBJ2-5
V gene: TRBV11-3
D gene: -
clone size: once
CDR3 protein: CASSLAGESQETQYF
CDR3 DNA: TGTGCCAGCAGCTTAGCCGGGGAGAGCCAAGAGACCCAGTACTTC

J gene: TRBJ1-1
V gene: TRBV5-8
D gene: TRBD1
clone size: -
CDR3 protein: CASSTGQFNTEAFF
CDR3 DNA: TGTGCCAGCAGCACGGGACAGTTTAACACTGAAGCTTTCTTT

J gene: TRBJ2-7
V gene: TRBV28
D gene: TRBD1
clone size: few
CDR3 protein: CASRTGGRYEQYF
CDR3 DNA: TGTGCCAGCAGGACAGGGGGCAGGTACGAGCAGTACTTC

J gene: TRBJ1-1
V gene: TRBV5-1
D gene: TRBD1
clone size: -
CDR3 protein: CASSLAGDRGAEAFF
CDR3 DNA: TGCGCCAGCAGCTTGGCCGGGGACAGAGGGGCGGAAGCTTTCTTT

J gene: TRBJ2-7
V gene: TRBV21-1
D gene: -
clone size: -
CDR3 protein: CASTLGYEQYF
CDR3 DNA: TGTGCCAGCACCCTCGGTTACGAGCAGTACTTC

J gene: TRBJ1-3
V gene: TRBV5-5
D gene: -
clone size: -
CDR3 protein: CASSLVGPSGNTIYF
CDR3 DNA: TGTGCCAGCAGCTTGGTGGGGCCCTCTGGAAACACCATATATTTT

J gene: TRBJ2-1
V gene: TRBV4-1
D gene: -
clone size: once
CDR3 protein: CASSPTPLSPTNEQFF
CDR3 DNA: TGCGCCAGCAGCCCAACCCCCCTCTCGCCCACAAATGAGCAGTTCTTC

J gene: TRBJ2-2
V gene: TRBV27
D gene: TRBD2
clone size: -
CDR3 protein: CASSLLAGVGELFF
CDR3 DNA: TGTGCCAGCAGTTTACTAGCGGGAGTTGGGGAGCTGTTTTTT

J gene: TRBJ1-2
V gene: TRBV30
D gene: -
clone size: -
CDR3 protein: CAWSVLDRNYGYTF
CDR3 DNA: TGTGCCTGGAGTGTACTCGACAGGAACTATGGCTACACCTTC

J gene: TRBJ2-5
V gene: TRBV21-1
D gene: -
clone size: -
CDR3 protein: CASSTRRGRLAGGQETQYF
CDR3 DNA: TGTGCCAGCAGCACCCGACGAGGGAGACTAGCGGGAGGTCAGGAGACCCAGTACTTC

J gene: TRBJ2-1
V gene: TRBV11-3
D gene: -
clone size: -
CDR3 protein: CASSLAGNNEQFF
CDR3 DNA: TGTGCCAGCAGCTTAGCGGGTAACAATGAGCAGTTCTTC

J gene: TRBJ1-1
V gene: TRBV27
D gene: TRBD1
clone size: -
CDR3 protein: CASSSGQGPEAFF
CDR3 DNA: TGTGCCAGCAGTTCGGGACAGGGCCCTGAAGCTTTCTTT

J gene: TRBJ2-1
V gene: TRBV2
D gene: TRBD1
clone size: -
CDR3 protein: CASSVTGANHNEQFF
CDR3 DNA: TGTGCCAGCAGTGTGACAGGGGCCAACCACAATGAGCAGTTCTTC

J gene: TRBJ1-3
V gene: TRBV27
D gene: -
clone size: few
CDR3 protein: CASSQQISGNTIYF
CDR3 DNA: TGTGCCAGCAGCCAACAGATCTCTGGAAACACCATATATTTT

J gene: TRBJ2-5
V gene: TRBV28
D gene: -
clone size: -
CDR3 protein: CASAYSQRETQYF
CDR3 DNA: TGTGCCAGCGCCTATTCCCAGCGGGAGACCCAGTACTTC

J gene: TRBJ2-7
V gene: TRBV13
D gene: -
clone size: -
CDR3 protein: CASSLGSLPYEQYF
CDR3 DNA: TGTGCCAGCAGCTTAGGGTCACTACCGTACGAGCAGTACTTC

J gene: TRBJ1-1
V gene: TRBV6-6
D gene: -
clone size: -
CDR3 protein: CASSPRSTGDTEAFF
CDR3 DNA: TGTGCCAGCAGCCCCCGAAGTACAGGAGACACTGAAGCTTTCTTT

J gene: TRBJ2-3
V gene: TRBV6-1
D gene: -
clone size: -
CDR3 protein: CASTMRGTDTQYF
CDR3 DNA: TGTGCCAGCACCATGCGAGGCACAGATACGCAGTATTTT

J gene: TRBJ2-2
V gene: TRBV5-1
D gene: -
clone size: -
CDR3 protein: CASSLAPGGGGELFF
CDR3 DNA: TGCGCCAGCAGCTTGGCCCCGGGGGGCGGCGGGGAGCTGTTTTTT